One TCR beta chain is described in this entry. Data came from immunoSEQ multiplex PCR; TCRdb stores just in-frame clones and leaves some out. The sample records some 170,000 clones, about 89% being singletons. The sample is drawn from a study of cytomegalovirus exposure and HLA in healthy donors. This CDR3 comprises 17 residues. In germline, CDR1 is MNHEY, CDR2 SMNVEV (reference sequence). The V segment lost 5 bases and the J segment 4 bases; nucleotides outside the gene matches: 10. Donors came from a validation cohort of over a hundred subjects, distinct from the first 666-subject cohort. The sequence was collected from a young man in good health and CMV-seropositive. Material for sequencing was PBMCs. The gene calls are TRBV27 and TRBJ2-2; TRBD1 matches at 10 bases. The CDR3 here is CASSIFGQGEITGELFF. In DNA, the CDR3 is TGTGCCAGCAGTATATTCGGACAGGGGGAGATCACCGGGGAGCTGTTTTTT.